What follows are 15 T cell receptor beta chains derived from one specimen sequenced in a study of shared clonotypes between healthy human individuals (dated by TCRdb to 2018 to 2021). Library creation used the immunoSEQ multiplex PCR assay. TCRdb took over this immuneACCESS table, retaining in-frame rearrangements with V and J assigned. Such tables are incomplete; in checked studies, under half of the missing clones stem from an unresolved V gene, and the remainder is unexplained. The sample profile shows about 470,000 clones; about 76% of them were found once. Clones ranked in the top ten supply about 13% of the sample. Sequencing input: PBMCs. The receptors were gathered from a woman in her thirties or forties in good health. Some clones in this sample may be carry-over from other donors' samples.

The CDR3 here is CASSSSGTVGLNEQFF. The DNA of the CDR3 is TGCGCCAGCAGCTCTTCCGGGACAGTGGGGCTCAATGAGCAGTTCTTC. V is TRBV5-1 and J is TRBJ2-1; 7 bases are a match to TRBD1. Germline V gene lookup returns CDR1 SGHRS and CDR2 YFSETQ. The CDR3 has 16 amino acids. V was clipped by 3 bases and J by 6 bases; unmatched bases: 12.

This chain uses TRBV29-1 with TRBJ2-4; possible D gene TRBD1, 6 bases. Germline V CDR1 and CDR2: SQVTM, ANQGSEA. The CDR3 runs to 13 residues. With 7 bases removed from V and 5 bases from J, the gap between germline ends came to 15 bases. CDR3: CSALRTEQNIQYF. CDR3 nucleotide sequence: TGCAGCGCCCTAAGGACAGAGCAAAACATTCAGTACTTC. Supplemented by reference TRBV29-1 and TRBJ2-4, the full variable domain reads SAVISQKPSRDICQRGTSLTIQCQVDSQVTMMFWYRQQPGQSLTLIATANQGSEATYESGFVIDKFPISRPNLTFSTLTVSNMSPEDSSIYLCSALRTEQNIQYFGAGTRLSVL.

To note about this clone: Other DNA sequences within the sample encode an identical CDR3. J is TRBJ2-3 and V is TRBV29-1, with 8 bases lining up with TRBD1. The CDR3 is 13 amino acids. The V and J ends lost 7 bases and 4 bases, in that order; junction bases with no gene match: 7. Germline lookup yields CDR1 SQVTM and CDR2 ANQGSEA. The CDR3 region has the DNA TGCAGCGCAAACGGACAGGGACCAGATACGCAGTATTTT. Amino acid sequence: CSANGQGPDTQYF.

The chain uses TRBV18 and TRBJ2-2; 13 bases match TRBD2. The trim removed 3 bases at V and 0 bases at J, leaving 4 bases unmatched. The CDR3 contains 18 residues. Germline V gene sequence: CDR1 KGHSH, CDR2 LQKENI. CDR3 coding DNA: TGTGCCAGCTCACCCAGACTAGCGGGAGGTACGAACACCGGGGAGCTGTTTTTT. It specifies CASSPRLAGGTNTGELFF.

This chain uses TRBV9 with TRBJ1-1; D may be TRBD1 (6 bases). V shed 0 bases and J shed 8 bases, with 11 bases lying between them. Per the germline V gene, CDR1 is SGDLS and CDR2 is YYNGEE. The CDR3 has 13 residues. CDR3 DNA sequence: TGTGCCAGCAGCGTAGCCCTAACAGGGGAAGCTTTCTTT. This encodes CASSVALTGEAFF.

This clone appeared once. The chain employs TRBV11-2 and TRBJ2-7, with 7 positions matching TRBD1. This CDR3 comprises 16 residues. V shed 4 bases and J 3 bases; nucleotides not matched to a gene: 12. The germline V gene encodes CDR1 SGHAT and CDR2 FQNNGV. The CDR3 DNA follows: TGTGCCAGCAGCTCGACCGGCTACAGGGGAGACTACGAGCAGTACTTC. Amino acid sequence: CASSSTGYRGDYEQYF. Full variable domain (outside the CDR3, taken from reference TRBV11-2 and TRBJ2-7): EAGVAQSPRYKIIEKRQSVAFWCNPISGHATLYWYQQILGQGPKLLIQFQNNGVVDDSQLPKDRFSAERLKGVDSTLKIQPAKLEDSAVYLCASSSTGYRGDYEQYFGPGTRLTVT.

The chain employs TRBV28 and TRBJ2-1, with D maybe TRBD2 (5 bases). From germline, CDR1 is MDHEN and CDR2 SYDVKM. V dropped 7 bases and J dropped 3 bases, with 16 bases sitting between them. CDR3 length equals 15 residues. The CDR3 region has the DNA TGTGCCAGCAAAAAAACCCAGCGGATCTACAATGAGCAGTTCTTC. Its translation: CASKKTQRIYNEQFF.

The CDR3 spells CASSLEGVGYTF. CDR3 nucleotide sequence: TGTGCCAGCAGCTTAGAAGGGGTTGGCTACACCTTC. The rearrangement joins TRBV7-9 to TRBJ1-2; maybe TRBD1 (5 bases). Trimming shortened V by 1 base and J by 7 bases, and 7 bases separated the two germline ends. This CDR3 is built from 12 residues. CDR1 and CDR2 (germline): SEHNR, FQNEAQ (reference sequence). Filled out from reference TRBV7-9 and TRBJ1-2, the complete variable domain reads DTGVSQNPRHKITKRGQNVTFRCDPISEHNRLYWYRQTLGQGPEFLTYFQNEAQLEKSRLLSDRFSAERPKGSFSTLEIQRTEQGDSAMYLCASSLEGVGYTFGSGTRLTVV.

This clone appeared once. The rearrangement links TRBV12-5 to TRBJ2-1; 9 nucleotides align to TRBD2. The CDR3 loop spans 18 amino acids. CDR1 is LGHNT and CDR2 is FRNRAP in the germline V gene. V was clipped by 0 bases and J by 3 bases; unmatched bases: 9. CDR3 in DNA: TGTGCTAGTGGTTTGGTATTGACTAGCGGAGCTTACTACAATGAGCAGTTCTTC. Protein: CASGLVLTSGAYYNEQFF.

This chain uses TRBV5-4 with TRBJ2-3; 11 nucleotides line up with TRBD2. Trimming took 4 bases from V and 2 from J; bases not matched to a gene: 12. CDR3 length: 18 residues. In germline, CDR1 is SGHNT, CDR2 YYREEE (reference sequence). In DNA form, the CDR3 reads TGTGCCAGCAGCCAAACGCTTCTAGCGGGAGGACTCACAGATACGCAGTATTTT. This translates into CASSQTLLAGGLTDTQYF.

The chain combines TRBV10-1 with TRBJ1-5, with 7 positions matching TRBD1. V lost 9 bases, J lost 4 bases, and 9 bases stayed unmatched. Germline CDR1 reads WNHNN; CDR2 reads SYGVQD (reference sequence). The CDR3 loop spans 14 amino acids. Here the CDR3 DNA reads TGCGCCAGACCCGGGACAGTGATTAATCAGCCCCAGCATTTT. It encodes CARPGTVINQPQHF.

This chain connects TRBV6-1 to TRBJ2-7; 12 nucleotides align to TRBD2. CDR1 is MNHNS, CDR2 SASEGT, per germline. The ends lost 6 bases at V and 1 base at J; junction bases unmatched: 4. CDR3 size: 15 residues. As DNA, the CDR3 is TGTGCCAGCAGGAGGACTAGCGGGGCATCCTACGAGCAGTACTTC. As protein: CASRRTSGASYEQYF.

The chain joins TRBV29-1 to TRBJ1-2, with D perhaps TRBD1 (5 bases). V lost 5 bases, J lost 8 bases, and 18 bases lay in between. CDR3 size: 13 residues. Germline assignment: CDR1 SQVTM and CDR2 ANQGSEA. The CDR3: CSVSSGPGGGYTF. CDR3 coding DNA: TGCAGCGTTTCCTCGGGGCCAGGCGGCGGCTACACCTTC.

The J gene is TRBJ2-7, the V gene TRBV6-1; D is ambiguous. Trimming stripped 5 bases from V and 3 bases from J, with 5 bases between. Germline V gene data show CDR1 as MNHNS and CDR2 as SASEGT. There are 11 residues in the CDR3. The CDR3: CASSYLYEQYF. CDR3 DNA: TGTGCCAGCAGTTATCTCTACGAGCAGTACTTC.

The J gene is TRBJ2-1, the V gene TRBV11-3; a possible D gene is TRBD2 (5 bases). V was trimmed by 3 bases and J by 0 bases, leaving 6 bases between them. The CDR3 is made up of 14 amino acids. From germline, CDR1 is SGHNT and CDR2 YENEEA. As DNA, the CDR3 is TGTGCCAGCAGCTTTGGAGGCTCCTACAATGAGCAGTTCTTC. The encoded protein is CASSFGGSYNEQFF.